Reported below is one T cell receptor (beta chain). These data belong to a study of blood T cell repertoires in COVID-19. About the research overall: Sources were T cells, B-cell-depleted T cells, or PBMCs; the material itself was cDNA or gDNA.

Germline assignment: CDR1 SNHLY and CDR2 FYNNEI. Trimming removed 1 base at V and 0 bases at J, with 7 bases between. CDR3 length equals 15 residues. Repertoires were generated with immunoSEQ multiplex PCR, while TCRdb's copy carries only in-frame clones and drops some. The profile shows fewer than 400,000 clones, approximately 87% of them singletons. This chain links TRBV2 with TRBJ1-5; D gene unclear. Material for sequencing was peripheral blood. The clonotype originates from a woman in her 30s with COVID-19, enrolled during active disease. The CDR3 here is CASSEELYSNQPQHF. For the CDR3, the DNA is TGTGCCAGCAGTGAAGAACTTTATAGCAATCAGCCCCAGCATTTT. Filled out from reference TRBV2 and TRBJ1-5, the complete variable domain reads EPEVTQTPSHQVTQMGQEVILRCVPISNHLYFYWYRQILGQKVEFLVSFYNNEISEKSEIFDDQFSVERPDGSNFTLKIRSTKLEDSAMYFCASSEELYSNQPQHFGDGTRLSIL.